One sample yielded the 28 T cell receptor beta chains listed below, sequenced in a study of CD8+ T cells in alopecia areata (dated by TCRdb to the late 2010s). The library was prepared using the immunoSEQ multiplex PCR assay. RNA was extracted from all samples and reverse transcribed into cDNA, which served as template for TCR sequencing. What TCRdb holds here is the immuneACCESS table cut down to in-frame rearrangements. Part of the clones is not present; checked against another copy, under half of the missing clones reflect an unresolved V gene, and the others are unexplained. Counted in this sample were 100,000 to 120,000 clones; 55% to 70% of them appeared once. The top ten clones comprise roughly 25% of the sample. Sequencing was done on a sample of NKG2D-low CD8+ T cells sorted from blood. The cell subset or site tag for this specimen amounts to: sorted CD8+ NKG2D-low blood T cells. The receptors shown here come from a human donor with alopecia areata.

CDR3 nucleotide sequence: TGTGCCAGCAGCCTATTAGGACAGGGGGCAGATACGCAGTATTTT. Its protein is CASSLLGQGADTQYF. The rearrangement links TRBV13 to TRBJ2-3; 10 nucleotides agree with TRBD1. The CDR3 spans 15 residues. CDR1 and CDR2 (germline): PRHDT, FYEKMQ (reference sequence). With V trimmed by 5 bases and J by 4 bases, 6 bases remained unmatched.

This chain joins TRBV27 and TRBJ2-1; D gene ambiguous. The CDR3 consists of 12 residues. From germline, CDR1 is MNHEY and CDR2 SMNVEV (reference sequence). V dropped 4 bases and J dropped 7 bases, with 8 bases sitting between them. The CDR3 region is CASSSLFNEQFF. DNA for the CDR3: TGTGCCAGCAGTTCACTATTTAATGAGCAGTTCTTC.

This sequence joins TRBV5-1 and TRBJ2-2; no clear D. The V end lost 0 bases, the J end lost 1 base, and 4 bases lay between the germline ends. CDR3 length: 14 residues. The germline V gene has CDR1 SGHRS and CDR2 YFSETQ. In nucleotides, the CDR3 is TGCGCCAGCAGCTTGGGAGGGAACACCGGGGAGCTGTTTTTT. Its translation is CASSLGGNTGELFF.

The chain couples TRBV2 to TRBJ1-1, with D unclear. V shed 1 base and J shed 7 bases, with 10 bases lying between them. Germline assignment: CDR1 SNHLY and CDR2 FYNNEI. The CDR3 is 13 residues long. The CDR3 DNA is TGTGCCAGCAGTGAAGAGGGCGTCGGTGAAGCTTTCTTT. Protein product: CASSEEGVGEAFF.

V and J are TRBV5-4 and TRBJ1-2, with a possible D match to TRBD1 (6 bases). Germline V lookup: CDR1 SGHNT, CDR2 YYREEE (reference sequence). The CDR3 is 12 amino acids. The germline V and J ends were trimmed by 4 bases and 13 bases, with 17 bases remaining between them. The CDR3 is CASSLAQGRPTF. CDR3 bases: TGTGCCAGCAGCCTAGCGCAGGGGCGCCCCACCTTC.

This rearrangement joins TRBV6-5 to TRBJ1-5; maybe TRBD1 (5 bases). Per the germline V gene, CDR1 is MNHEY and CDR2 is SVGAGI. CDR3 length equals 15 residues. V was pared by 7 bases and J by 6 bases, with 19 bases between. The CDR3 protein is CASKTVSGGGQPQHF. DNA of the CDR3: TGTGCCAGCAAGACGGTATCGGGGGGAGGTCAGCCCCAGCATTTT.

V and J are TRBV5-1 and TRBJ2-3; 10 nucleotides line up with TRBD1. In germline, CDR1 is SGHRS, CDR2 YFSETQ. V dropped 1 base and J dropped 4; count of bases not matched to a gene: 12. The CDR3 spans 18 residues. DNA for the CDR3: TGCGCCAGCAGCTTGTATAGAACCGGGACAGGGGTCGCAGATACGCAGTATTTT. This sequence encodes CASSLYRTGTGVADTQYF.

DNA of the CDR3: TGTGCCACCAGCAGAGAAGCCGCTAGTAACTACGAGCAGTACTTC. Its protein is CATSREAASNYEQYF. The chain uses TRBV15 and TRBJ2-7; no clear D gene. Deletions cut 0 bases from V and 3 bases from J, with 12 bases between. Germline CDR1 and CDR2: LNHNV and YYDKDF (reference sequence). This CDR3 comprises 15 residues.

The chain has TRBV6-6 and TRBJ2-1; D call uncertain. Germline V CDR1 and CDR2: MNHNY, SVGAGI (reference sequence). The CDR3 runs to 12 residues. Trimming left V 3 bases short and J 9 bases short, with 9 bases between. The CDR3 nucleotides read TGTGCCAGCAGTTATATGAGGATTGAGCAGTTCTTC. Its protein is CASSYMRIEQFF.

The chain links TRBV19 to TRBJ2-7; D remains ambiguous. Trimming cost V 8 bases and J 2 bases, with 13 bases left between them. Germline CDR1 LNHDA, CDR2 SQIVND (reference sequence). The CDR3 has 13 residues. The CDR3 region is CASSDQLTYEQYF. DNA of the CDR3: TGTGCCAGTTCAGACCAATTGACCTACGAGCAGTACTTC. The complete variable domain, with remaining parts taken from reference TRBV19 and TRBJ2-7, reads DGGITQSPKYLFRKEGQNVTLSCEQNLNHDAMYWYRQDPGQGLRLIYYSQIVNDFQKGDIAEGYSVSREKKESFPLTVTSAQKNPTAFYLCASSDQLTYEQYFGPGTRLTVT.

V is TRBV27 and J is TRBJ1-5, with 9 bases that match TRBD1. Trimming cost V 5 bases and J 4 bases; bases outside gene matches: 6. Looked up from germline, CDR1 is MNHEY and CDR2 is SMNVEV (reference sequence). CDR3 length equals 15 residues. The CDR3 protein is CASSSGTGFNQPQHF. The CDR3 DNA follows: TGTGCCAGCAGTAGCGGGACAGGGTTTAATCAGCCCCAGCATTTT.

There are many counts of this clone. This chain uses TRBV6-5 with TRBJ2-3, with D possibly being TRBD2 (5 bases). V shed 2 bases and J shed 0 bases, with 6 bases lying between them. The CDR3 consists of 14 residues. Germline V gene lookup returns CDR1 MNHEY and CDR2 SVGAGI. DNA for the CDR3: TGTGCCAGCAGTTACGGGGAGAGCACAGATACGCAGTATTTT. It yields the protein CASSYGESTDTQYF.

This clone was picked up one time. This sample also contains other DNA sequences that code for the same CDR3. The CDR3 DNA follows: TGTGCCAGCTCCCCAGGGGGCTACGAGCAGTACTTC. This sequence encodes CASSPGGYEQYF. This chain links TRBV27 with TRBJ2-7, with 7 nucleotides matching TRBD1. The germline gives CDR1 MNHEY, CDR2 SMNVEV (reference sequence). J gave up 3 bases and V 8 bases, and 4 bases lay outside the gene matches. There are 12 residues in the CDR3.

The V call is TRBV4-1, the J call TRBJ2-1; D possibly corresponds to TRBD2 (5 bases). CDR1 MGHRA and CDR2 YSYEKL come from the germline V gene. CDR3 length equals 15 residues. V was shortened by 1 base and J by 2 bases, with 9 bases between the two germline ends. The CDR3 sequence is CASSQVGSPYNEQFF. CDR3 in DNA: TGCGCCAGCAGCCAAGTTGGGAGTCCCTACAATGAGCAGTTCTTC.

This clone was picked up one time. The V gene is TRBV2, the J gene TRBJ2-7; 7 nucleotides agree with TRBD1. The CDR3 runs 12 residues. V dropped 5 bases and J dropped 5; count of bases not matched to a gene: 3. Germline CDR1 is SNHLY and CDR2 is FYNNEI. The CDR3 nucleotides read TGTGCCAGCAGTACAGGGGTGCACGAGCAGTACTTC. Translating gives CASSTGVHEQYF.

The gene calls are TRBV2 and TRBJ2-5; D is perhaps TRBD1 (5 bases). Germline CDR1 and CDR2: SNHLY and FYNNEI. Trimming removed 4 bases from V and 4 bases from J, with 10 bases in between. The CDR3 runs to 13 residues. CDR3 nucleotides: TGTGCCAGCAGTGGGATAGACAGAGAGACCCAGTACTTC. Its translation is CASSGIDRETQYF.

V and J are TRBV11-2 and TRBJ2-7; a weak D match, TRBD1 (6 bases). Germline CDR1 is SGHAT and CDR2 is FQNNGV. V was pared by 5 bases and J by 0 bases, with 14 bases between. The CDR3 length is 15 residues. CDR3 region: CASSPQGISSYEQYF. The CDR3, as DNA: TGTGCCAGCAGCCCACAGGGAATTAGCTCCTACGAGCAGTACTTC.

Only a few counts were recorded for this clone. V and J are TRBV21-1 and TRBJ2-3; the table's D call of TRBD2 was not tested on the DNA. TRBV21-1 is assigned pseudogene status. This CDR3 has 15 amino acids. The DNA for the CDR3 is TGTGCCAGCAGCAAAGGACTCTCTCGTGGAGATACGCAGTATTTT. Translated: CASSKGLSRGDTQYF.

This CDR3 reads CASSDGLDSNQPQHF. The CDR3 nucleotides read TGTGCCAGCAGTGACGGCCTGGATAGCAATCAGCCCCAGCATTTT. This sequence joins TRBV2 and TRBJ1-5, with D unresolved. Per the germline V gene, CDR1 is SNHLY and CDR2 is FYNNEI. V was clipped by 3 bases and J by 0 bases, with 9 bases between them. The CDR3 loop spans 15 amino acids.

The CDR3 DNA reads as TGTGCCAGCAGCACTGGGACTAGCGTCTACGAGCAGTACTTC. This translates into CASSTGTSVYEQYF. This chain connects TRBV5-6 to TRBJ2-7; 10 nucleotides line up with TRBD2. CDR3 length: 14 residues. Germline CDR1 SGHDT, CDR2 YYEEEE. After removal of 4 bases from V and 3 bases from J, the junction contained 4 bases not matched to a gene.

The genes are TRBV4-1 and TRBJ2-7; D not certain. There are 13 residues in the CDR3. V was pared by 1 base and J by 3 bases, with 7 bases between. Germline CDR1 and CDR2: MGHRA and YSYEKL. This CDR3 is CASSQGPGYEQYF. Here the CDR3 DNA reads TGCGCCAGCAGCCAAGGTCCGGGCTACGAGCAGTACTTC.

The gene calls are TRBV5-1 and TRBJ2-7; 8 bases align to TRBD2. The V gene end was trimmed by 2 bases and the J gene end by 5 bases; junction bases not matched to a gene: 6. Looked up from germline, CDR1 is SGHRS and CDR2 is YFSETQ. The CDR3 has 14 amino acids. The chain's CDR3 is CASSFSGIAHEQYF. The CDR3 DNA sequence: TGCGCCAGCAGCTTTAGCGGGATAGCCCACGAGCAGTACTTC.

In this sample, this clone turned up a few times. The genes are TRBV15 and TRBJ2-6; D ambiguous. The length of the CDR3 is 15 residues. V shed 0 bases and J shed 1 base, with 4 bases lying between them. Germline loops: CDR1 LNHNV, CDR2 YYDKDF (reference sequence). The CDR3 loop reads CATSRDPSGANVLTF. DNA for the CDR3: TGTGCCACCAGCAGAGATCCTTCTGGGGCCAACGTCCTGACTTTC.

This clone was counted only a few times. V gene TRBV29-1 combines with J gene TRBJ1-1; no clear D gene. Germline CDR1 and CDR2: SQVTM and ANQGSEA. The CDR3 is made up of 13 amino acids. V lost 3 bases, J lost 0 bases, and 8 bases lay in between. CDR3 region: CSVDKQVNTEAFF. DNA of the CDR3: TGCAGCGTTGACAAGCAGGTGAACACTGAAGCTTTCTTT.

The chain recombines TRBV9 with TRBJ2-5; 8 bases line up with TRBD2. Germline V gene data show CDR1 as SGDLS and CDR2 as YYNGEE. The CDR3 runs 16 residues. The trim removed 0 bases at V and 5 bases at J, leaving 9 bases unmatched. The CDR3 region is CASSVGAGASPETQYF. DNA of the CDR3: TGTGCCAGCAGCGTAGGAGCGGGAGCTTCTCCGGAGACCCAGTACTTC.

This clone is a singleton in its sample. This chain links TRBV30 with TRBJ1-1, with D unclear. CDR3 length equals 12 residues. CDR1 is GTSNPN and CDR2 is SVGIG in the germline V gene (reference sequence). V was clipped by 4 bases and J by 3 bases, with 9 bases between them. DNA for the CDR3: TGTGCCTGGACCATATCGGACACTGAAGCTTTCTTT. It is translated as CAWTISDTEAFF.

This chain joins TRBV7-9 and TRBJ2-5, with D tentatively TRBD1 (6 bases). CDR3 size: 16 residues. Trimming took 4 bases from V and 2 from J, leaving 17 bases between them. Germline CDR1 and CDR2: SEHNR and FQNEAQ (reference sequence). The CDR3, as DNA: TGTGCCAGCAGCTCGAACAGGGAATTGGGACAAGAGACCCAGTACTTC. As protein: CASSSNRELGQETQYF.

This clone was seen once. This CDR3 reads CASSLVTPNTEAFF. CDR3 bases: TGCGCCAGCAGCTTGGTGACACCGAACACTGAAGCTTTCTTT. V gene TRBV5-1 combines with J gene TRBJ1-1; D gene uncertain. Germline values: CDR1 SGHRS, CDR2 YFSETQ. V was clipped by 0 bases and J by 1 base, with 7 bases between them. The CDR3 consists of 14 residues.